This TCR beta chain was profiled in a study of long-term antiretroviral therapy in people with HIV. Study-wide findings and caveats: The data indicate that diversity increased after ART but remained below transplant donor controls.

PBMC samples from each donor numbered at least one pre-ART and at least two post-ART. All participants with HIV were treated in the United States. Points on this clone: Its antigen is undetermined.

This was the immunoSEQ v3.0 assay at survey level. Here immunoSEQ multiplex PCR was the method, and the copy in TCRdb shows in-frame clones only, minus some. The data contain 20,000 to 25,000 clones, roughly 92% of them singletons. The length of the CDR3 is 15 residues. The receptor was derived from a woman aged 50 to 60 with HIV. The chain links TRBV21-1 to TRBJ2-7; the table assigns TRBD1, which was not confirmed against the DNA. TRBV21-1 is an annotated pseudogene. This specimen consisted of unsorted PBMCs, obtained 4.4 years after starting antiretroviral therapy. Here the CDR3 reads CASPGTGASIDEQYF. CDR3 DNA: TGTGCCAGCCCTGGGACAGGGGCATCGATTGACGAGCAGTACTTC.